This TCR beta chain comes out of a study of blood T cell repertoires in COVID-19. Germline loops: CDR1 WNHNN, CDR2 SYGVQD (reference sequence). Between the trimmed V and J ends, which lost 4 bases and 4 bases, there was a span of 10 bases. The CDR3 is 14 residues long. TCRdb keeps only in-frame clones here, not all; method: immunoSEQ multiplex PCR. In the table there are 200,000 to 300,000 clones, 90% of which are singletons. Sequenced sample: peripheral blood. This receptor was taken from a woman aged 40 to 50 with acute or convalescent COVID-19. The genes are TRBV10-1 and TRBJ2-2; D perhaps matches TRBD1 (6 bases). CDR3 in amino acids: CASSGDTSTGELFF. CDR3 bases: TGCGCCAGCAGTGGGGACACTTCCACCGGGGAGCTGTTTTTT.